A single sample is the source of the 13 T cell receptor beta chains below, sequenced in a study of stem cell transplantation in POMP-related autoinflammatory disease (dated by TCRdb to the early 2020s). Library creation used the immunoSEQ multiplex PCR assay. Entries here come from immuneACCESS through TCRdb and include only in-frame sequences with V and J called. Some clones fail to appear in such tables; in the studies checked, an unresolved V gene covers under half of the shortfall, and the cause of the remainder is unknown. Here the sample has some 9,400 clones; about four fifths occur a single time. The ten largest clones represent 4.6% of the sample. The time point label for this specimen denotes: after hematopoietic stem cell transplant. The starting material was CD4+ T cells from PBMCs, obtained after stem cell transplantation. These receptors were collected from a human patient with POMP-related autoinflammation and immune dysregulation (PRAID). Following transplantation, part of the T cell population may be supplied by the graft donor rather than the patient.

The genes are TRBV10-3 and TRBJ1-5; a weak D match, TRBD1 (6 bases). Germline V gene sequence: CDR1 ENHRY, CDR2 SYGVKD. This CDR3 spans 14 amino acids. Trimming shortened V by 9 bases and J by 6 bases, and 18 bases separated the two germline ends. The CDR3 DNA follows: TGTGCCATACGACAGGAGATAGCTGGTCAGCCCCAGCATTTT. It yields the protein CAIRQEIAGQPQHF.

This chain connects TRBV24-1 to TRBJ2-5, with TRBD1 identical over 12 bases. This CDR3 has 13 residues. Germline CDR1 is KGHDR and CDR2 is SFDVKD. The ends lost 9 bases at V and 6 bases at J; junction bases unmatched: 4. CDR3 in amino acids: CATGTGGDQTQYF. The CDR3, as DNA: TGTGCCACCGGGACAGGGGGCGATCAGACCCAGTACTTC.

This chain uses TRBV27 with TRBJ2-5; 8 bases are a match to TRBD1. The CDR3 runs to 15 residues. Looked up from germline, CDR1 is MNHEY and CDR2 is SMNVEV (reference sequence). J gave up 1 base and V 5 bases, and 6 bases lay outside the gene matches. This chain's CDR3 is CASSPLGQGQETQYF. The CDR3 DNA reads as TGTGCCAGCAGTCCCCTAGGACAGGGCCAAGAGACCCAGTACTTC.

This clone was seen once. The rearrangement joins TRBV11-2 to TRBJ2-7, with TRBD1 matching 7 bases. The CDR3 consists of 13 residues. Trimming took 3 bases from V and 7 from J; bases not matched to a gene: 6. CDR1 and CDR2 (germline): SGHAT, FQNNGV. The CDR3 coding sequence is TGTGCCAGCAGCTTGGACAGGTCCGGAGAGCAGTACTTC. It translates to CASSLDRSGEQYF.

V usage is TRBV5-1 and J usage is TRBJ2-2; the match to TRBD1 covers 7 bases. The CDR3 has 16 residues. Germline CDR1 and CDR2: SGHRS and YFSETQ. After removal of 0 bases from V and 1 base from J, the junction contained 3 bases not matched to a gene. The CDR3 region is CASSLDRTGNTGELFF. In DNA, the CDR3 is TGCGCCAGCAGCTTGGATAGGACAGGGAACACCGGGGAGCTGTTTTTT.

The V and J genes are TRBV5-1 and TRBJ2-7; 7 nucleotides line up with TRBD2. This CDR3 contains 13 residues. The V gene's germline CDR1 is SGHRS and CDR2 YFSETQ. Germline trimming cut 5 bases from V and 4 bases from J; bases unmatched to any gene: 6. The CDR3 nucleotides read TGCGCCAGCAGAAAGGGCGGGGGATACGAGCAGTACTTC. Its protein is CASRKGGGYEQYF.

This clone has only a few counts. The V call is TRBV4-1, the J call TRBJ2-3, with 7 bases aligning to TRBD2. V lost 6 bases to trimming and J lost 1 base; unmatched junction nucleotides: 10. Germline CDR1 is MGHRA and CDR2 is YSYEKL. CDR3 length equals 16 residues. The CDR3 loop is CASSSEAGRGTDTQYF. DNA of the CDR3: TGCGCCAGCAGTTCGGAAGCGGGGCGAGGCACAGATACGCAGTATTTT.

The CDR3 nucleotides are TGCGCCAGCAGCTCTGGACTAGCGGGAGGGGCAGAGACCCAGTACTTC. Its translation: CASSSGLAGGAETQYF. J is TRBJ2-5 and V is TRBV5-1, with 15 bases matching TRBD2. The CDR3 is made up of 16 amino acids. Germline CDR1 and CDR2: SGHRS and YFSETQ. Losses at the gene ends were 3 bases for V and 4 bases for J; bases not matched to a gene: 4.

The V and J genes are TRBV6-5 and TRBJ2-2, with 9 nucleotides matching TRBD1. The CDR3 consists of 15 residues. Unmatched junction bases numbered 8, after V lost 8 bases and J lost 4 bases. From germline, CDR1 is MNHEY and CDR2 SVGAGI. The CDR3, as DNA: TGTGCCAGCGGAACACAGGGGGCGGGCACCGGGGAGCTGTTTTTT. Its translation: CASGTQGAGTGELFF.

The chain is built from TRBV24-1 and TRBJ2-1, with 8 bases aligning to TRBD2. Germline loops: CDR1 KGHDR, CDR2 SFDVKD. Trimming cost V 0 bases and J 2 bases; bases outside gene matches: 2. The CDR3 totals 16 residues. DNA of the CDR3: TGTGCCACCAGTGATTTGACTAGCGGCCCCTACAATGAGCAGTTCTTC. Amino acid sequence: CATSDLTSGPYNEQFF.

CDR3 bases: TGCGCCAGCAGCTTGGCTTCCGGGACAGGGCTTGGAAACACCATATATTTT. Translating it yields CASSLASGTGLGNTIYF. V and J are TRBV5-1 and TRBJ1-3, with 9 positions matching TRBD1. This CDR3 spans 17 amino acids. Germline trimming cut 0 bases from V and 3 bases from J; bases unmatched to any gene: 7. The germline CDR1 and CDR2 sequences are SGHRS and YFSETQ.

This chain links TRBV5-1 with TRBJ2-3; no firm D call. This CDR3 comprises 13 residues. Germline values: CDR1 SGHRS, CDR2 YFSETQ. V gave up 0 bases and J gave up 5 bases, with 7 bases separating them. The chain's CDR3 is CASSLAPRDTQYF. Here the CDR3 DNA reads TGCGCCAGCAGCTTGGCCCCCCGAGATACGCAGTATTTT.

As DNA, the CDR3 is TGTGCCAGTAGCACCCCGGGGGCTGTCTACGAGCAGTACTTC. This sequence encodes CASSTPGAVYEQYF. The rearrangement links TRBV19 to TRBJ2-7, with D possibly called TRBD1 or TRBD2 (6 bases each). Germline V gene lookup returns CDR1 LNHDA and CDR2 SQIVND (reference sequence). Trimming pared 6 bases from V and 3 bases from J, leaving 15 bases between. The CDR3 runs 14 residues.